What follows are 30 T cell receptor beta chains derived from one specimen sequenced in a study of a mutant IDH1 vaccine in newly diagnosed glioma. Here immunoSEQ multiplex PCR was the method, and the copy in TCRdb shows in-frame clones only, minus some. Found here are 9,500 to 14,000 clones, 80% to 90% of them singletons; the top ten hold 5% to 7%. Which antigens these TCRs recognize remains unknown. Time point: week 5, during vaccination. Topical imiquimod accompanied each vaccine dose, which consisted of 300 ug of mutant IDH1 20-mer peptide. Material: PBMCs, obtained from a glioma patient whose treatment included an IDH1 peptide vaccine. The receptors were sampled from a woman aged 40 to 49 with glioma. Some clones in this sample may be carry-over from other donors' samples.

The J gene is TRBJ2-6, the V gene TRBV6-1; no reliable D call. This CDR3 is 18 amino acids long. Trimming took off 4 bases at V and 5 bases at J, with 21 bases between the two ends. Germline loops: CDR1 MNHNS, CDR2 SASEGT. The CDR3 loop is CASSVKKWEQSRANVLTF. DNA of the CDR3: TGTGCCAGCAGTGTAAAAAAATGGGAACAAAGTCGGGCCAACGTCCTGACTTTC.

The chain has TRBV5-1 and TRBJ1-2; D is possibly TRBD1 (5 bases). In germline, CDR1 is SGHRS, CDR2 YFSETQ. Between the trimmed V and J ends, which lost 0 bases and 7 bases, there was a span of 10 bases. The CDR3 length is 13 residues. The CDR3 reads CASSLDPRVGYTF. CDR3 sequence (DNA): TGCGCCAGCAGCTTGGACCCCAGGGTTGGCTACACCTTC.

The gene calls are TRBV5-1 and TRBJ2-3; 8 nucleotides line up with TRBD2. This CDR3 is built from 15 residues. Germline CDR1 SGHRS, CDR2 YFSETQ. J lost 1 base, V lost 2 bases, and 3 bases had no gene match. The CDR3 loop is CASSLAGARTDTQYF. The CDR3 region has the DNA TGCGCCAGCAGCTTAGCGGGGGCCCGCACAGATACGCAGTATTTT.

V gene TRBV13 combines with J gene TRBJ2-7, with 7 bases lining up with TRBD1. The CDR3 totals 14 residues. The junction had 7 bases not matched to a gene; V was cut back by 5 bases and J by 3 bases. Germline CDR1 is PRHDT and CDR2 is FYEKMQ (reference sequence). CDR3 DNA: TGTGCCAGCAGCCCCCCGACAGGGATCTACGAGCAGTACTTC. Its translation: CASSPPTGIYEQYF.

This chain connects TRBV5-6 to TRBJ2-2; 7 bases fit TRBD1. This CDR3 comprises 15 residues. In germline, CDR1 is SGHDT, CDR2 YYEEEE. The V gene end was trimmed by 5 bases and the J gene end by 8 bases; junction bases not matched to a gene: 12. The CDR3 nucleotides read TGTGCCAGCAGACCGGTAGGGGGCGCCAGGGGGGAGCTGTTTTTT. Amino acid sequence: CASRPVGGARGELFF.

The chain joins TRBV5-1 to TRBJ2-3; maybe TRBD1 (6 bases). V was shortened by 4 bases and J by 1 base, with 13 bases between the two germline ends. Germline V gene data show CDR1 as SGHRS and CDR2 as YFSETQ. The CDR3 runs to 15 residues. CDR3 in DNA: TGCGCCAGCAGCACCGAAAGACAGGGCACAGATACGCAGTATTTT. The encoded protein is CASSTERQGTDTQYF.

This clone was detected only once. This sequence joins TRBV10-3 and TRBJ2-5, with a weak D call TRBD2 (7 bases). The ends were cut back, 3 bases at V and 7 bases at J, with 12 bases in the middle. The CDR3 has 13 residues. Germline values: CDR1 ENHRY, CDR2 SYGVKD. CDR3 sequence (DNA): TGTGCCATCAGTGACGGGGGCGGGGGGACCCAGTACTTC. Its translation: CAISDGGGGTQYF.

The chain is built from TRBV7-2 and TRBJ1-1; tentative D call: TRBD1 (5 bases). The CDR3 is 18 residues long. V lost 3 bases to trimming and J lost 1 base, with 21 bases between them. Germline CDR1 reads SGHTA; CDR2 reads FQGNSA. The CDR3 DNA reads as TGTGCCAGCAGCTTGGGGGGGGTGTTACGGTACAGGAACACTGAAGCTTTCTTT. As protein: CASSLGGVLRYRNTEAFF.

This clone showed up just a few times. The chain carries TRBV4-2 and TRBJ1-1; D is ambiguous. CDR1 is LGHNA and CDR2 is YNFKEQ in the germline V gene. This CDR3 spans 12 amino acids. The V end was cut by 1 base, the J end by 1 base, with 1 base between. Here the CDR3 reads CASSQGNTEAFF. Written as DNA, the CDR3 is TGTGCCAGCAGCCAAGGGAACACTGAAGCTTTCTTT.

The chain employs TRBV6-1 and TRBJ1-2; 7 bases match TRBD1. Germline V CDR1 and CDR2: MNHNS, SASEGT. V shed 10 bases, J shed 4 bases, and the junction held 12 bases outside the gene matches. The CDR3 covers 14 residues. For the CDR3, the DNA is TGTGCCACTCACCCAGCAGGGGGGAGCTATGGCTACACCTTC. This codes for CATHPAGGSYGYTF.

V and J are TRBV29-1 and TRBJ2-5, with 7 nucleotides matching TRBD2. After removal of 3 bases from V and 4 bases from J, the junction contained 2 bases not matched to a gene. Germline values: CDR1 SQVTM, CDR2 ANQGSEA. This CDR3 has 12 amino acids. In nucleotides, the CDR3 is TGCAGCGTTGATAAGCGGGGAGAGACCCAGTACTTC. This translates into CSVDKRGETQYF.

This chain links TRBV5-1 with TRBJ2-2; a weak D match, TRBD2 (5 bases). The germline V gene has CDR1 SGHRS and CDR2 YFSETQ. The CDR3 is 14 residues long. Trimming took 5 bases from V and 7 from J, leaving 15 bases between them. The CDR3 sequence is CASRLGSSSGELFF. The CDR3 DNA follows: TGCGCCAGCAGACTTGGGTCTAGCAGCGGGGAGCTGTTTTTT. Drawing the rest from reference TRBV5-1 and TRBJ2-2, the complete variable domain is KAGVTQTPRYLIKTRGQQVTLSCSPISGHRSVSWYQQTPGQGLQFLFEYFSETQRNKGNFPGRFSGRQFSNSRSEMNVSTLELGDSALYLCASRLGSSSGELFFGEGSRLTVL.

The chain uses TRBV7-9 and TRBJ2-7; D ambiguous. The CDR3 has 15 amino acids. Trimming took off 5 bases at V and 0 bases at J, with 14 bases between the two ends. Germline values: CDR1 SEHNR, CDR2 FQNEAQ (reference sequence). The CDR3 nucleotides read TGTGCCAGCAGCCCCGGTCAGGACGGCTCCTACGAGCAGTACTTC. As protein: CASSPGQDGSYEQYF.

CDR3 sequence (DNA): TGTGCCAGCAGTTATGGACTGGGAACCTACGAGCAGTACTTC. Its protein product is CASSYGLGTYEQYF. V is TRBV5-4 and J is TRBJ2-7; weak D call: TRBD2 (5 bases). Trimming removed 5 bases from V and 2 bases from J, with 14 bases in between. Germline V CDR1 and CDR2: SGHNT, YYREEE (reference sequence). CDR3 size: 14 residues.

This clone was seen only once. V is TRBV6-5 and J is TRBJ1-3; the D is unclear. Per the germline V gene, CDR1 is MNHEY and CDR2 is SVGAGI. CDR3 length: 12 residues. V lost 6 bases and J lost 2, with 5 bases in between. CDR3 sequence reads: CASRGPGNTIYF. CDR3 DNA: TGTGCCAGCAGAGGGCCTGGAAACACCATATATTTT.

The chain couples TRBV10-2 to TRBJ2-7, with D possibly being TRBD1 (6 bases). V lost 6 bases, J lost 6 bases, and 12 bases lay in between. The CDR3 runs to 12 residues. Germline V gene data show CDR1 as WSHSY and CDR2 as SAAADI. The DNA of the CDR3 is TGCGCCAGCAGGGGGGACACACGCGAGCAGTACTTC. Protein product: CASRGDTREQYF.

The V call is TRBV30, the J call TRBJ1-1, with D unresolved. The germline V and J ends were trimmed by 0 bases and 8 bases, with 7 bases remaining between them. The CDR3 has 11 residues. The germline V gene has CDR1 GTSNPN and CDR2 SVGIG (reference sequence). CDR3 region: CAWSVGPEAFF. The DNA of the CDR3 is TGTGCCTGGAGTGTCGGGCCGGAAGCTTTCTTT.

This chain uses TRBV14 with TRBJ1-1; possible D gene TRBD1, 5 bases. CDR1 is SGHDN, CDR2 FVKESK, per germline. With 3 bases removed from V and 3 bases from J, the gap between germline ends came to 14 bases. This CDR3 region has 15 residues. The CDR3 here is CASSQLQGSDTEAFF. CDR3 in DNA: TGTGCCAGCAGCCAGCTCCAGGGTTCCGACACTGAAGCTTTCTTT. The full variable domain, completed using reference TRBV14 and TRBJ1-1, is EAGVTQFPSHSVIEKGQTVTLRCDPISGHDNLYWYRRVMGKEIKFLLHFVKESKQDESGMPNNRFLAERTGGTYSTLKVQPAELEDSGVYFCASSQLQGSDTEAFFGQGTRLTVV.

V usage is TRBV30 and J usage is TRBJ2-7; 8 positions match TRBD1. Germline V CDR1 and CDR2: GTSNPN, SVGIG (reference sequence). The CDR3 runs 14 residues. Trimming at V came to 2 bases and at J to 7 bases, leaving 10 bases not matched to a gene. The CDR3 bases are TGTGCCTGGAGTTTAGGACAGGGAATGGGGGAGCAGTACTTC. Translation: CAWSLGQGMGEQYF.

A single count supports this clone. The chain combines TRBV18 with TRBJ1-2; no clear D gene. Germline V gene lookup returns CDR1 KGHSH and CDR2 LQKENI. CDR3 length: 13 residues. Trimming cost V 0 bases and J 6 bases, with 8 bases left between them. The DNA for the CDR3 is TGTGCCAGCTCACCACCGCAGAACCATGGCTACACCTTC. It translates to CASSPPQNHGYTF.

The CDR3 is CASSPVWTSGIGSEQYF. CDR3 DNA: TGTGCCAGCAGTCCTGTTTGGACTAGCGGGATAGGCTCCGAGCAGTACTTC. The V and J genes are TRBV27 and TRBJ2-7; 12 bases align to TRBD2. The V gene end was trimmed by 5 bases and the J gene end by 6 bases; junction bases not matched to a gene: 14. This CDR3 has 17 residues. Germline assignment: CDR1 MNHEY and CDR2 SMNVEV (reference sequence).

The V gene is TRBV14, the J gene TRBJ2-3; the match to TRBD2 covers 12 bases. CDR3 length: 15 residues. The V gene end was trimmed by 3 bases and the J gene end by 5 bases; junction bases not matched to a gene: 3. CDR1 and CDR2 from the germline V gene are SGHDN and FVKESK. The CDR3 nucleotides read TGTGCCAGCAGCCATCGGACTAGCGGGAAAGATACGCAGTATTTT. Its translation is CASSHRTSGKDTQYF.

This chain uses TRBV7-8 with TRBJ2-1; tentative D call: TRBD2 (6 bases). The CDR3 consists of 17 residues. Germline V CDR1 and CDR2: SGHVS, FQNEAQ. With 5 bases removed from V and 9 bases from J, the gap between germline ends came to 26 bases. CDR3 DNA sequence: TGTGCCAGCAGCGTAGACCTCCCCGGGGGTGGTCTCCCTGAGCAGTTCTTC. Its translation: CASSVDLPGGGLPEQFF.

CDR3 DNA sequence: TGTGCCAGCAGTGAAGATTTCGGCGGGAGTGAGACCCAGTACTTC. Its protein is CASSEDFGGSETQYF. The chain employs TRBV2 and TRBJ2-5; 7 bases line up with TRBD2. The length of the CDR3 is 15 residues. V was pared by 1 base and J by 5 bases, with 7 bases of the junction left unmatched. Germline CDR1 reads SNHLY; CDR2 reads FYNNEI. Full variable domain (missing parts from reference TRBV2 and TRBJ2-5): EPEVTQTPSHQVTQMGQEVILRCVPISNHLYFYWYRQILGQKVEFLVSFYNNEISEKSEIFDDQFSVERPDGSNFTLKIRSTKLEDSAMYFCASSEDFGGSETQYFGPGTRLLVL.

The chain employs TRBV7-8 and TRBJ2-5, with 8 bases aligning to TRBD1. The CDR3 runs to 14 residues. With V trimmed by 5 bases and J by 4 bases, 6 bases remained unmatched. Germline CDR1 SGHVS, CDR2 FQNEAQ. CDR3 nucleotide sequence: TGTGCCAGCAGCCTAGACAGGGGAGGAGAGACCCAGTACTTC. Encoded protein: CASSLDRGGETQYF.

The chain has TRBV7-9 and TRBJ2-1, with D possibly being TRBD2 (6 bases). The CDR3 has 17 amino acids. Trimming cost V 0 bases and J 1 base, with 13 bases left between them. The germline V gene encodes CDR1 SEHNR and CDR2 FQNEAQ (reference sequence). This CDR3 reads CASSLAEGLRSYNEQFF. The CDR3 DNA sequence: TGTGCCAGCAGCTTAGCCGAGGGACTCCGATCCTACAATGAGCAGTTCTTC.

The J gene is TRBJ2-7, the V gene TRBV27, with TRBD2 identical over 12 bases. V trimming: 5 bases; J trimming: 3 bases; junction bases outside the gene matches: 5. The CDR3 has 15 amino acids. Germline lookup yields CDR1 MNHEY and CDR2 SMNVEV (reference sequence). The DNA for the CDR3 is TGTGCCAGCAGTCTCCGACTAGCGGGAGTCTACGAGCAGTACTTC. Residues: CASSLRLAGVYEQYF.

This chain connects TRBV15 to TRBJ2-1; tentative D call: TRBD2 (6 bases). CDR1 is LNHNV, CDR2 YYDKDF, per germline (reference sequence). V lost 3 bases, J lost 12 bases, and 12 bases lay in between. This CDR3 has 12 residues. The CDR3 DNA sequence: TGTGCCACCAGCAGTGGGGGGTGGGCGCAGTTCTTC. Encoded protein: CATSSGGWAQFF. The full variable domain, in which reference TRBV15 and TRBJ2-1 provide the parts outside the CDR3, is DAMVIQNPRYQVTQFGKPVTLSCSQTLNHNVMYWYQQKSSQAPKLLFHYYDKDFNNEADTPDNFQSRRPNTSFCFLDIRSPGLGDTAMYLCATSSGGWAQFFGPGTRLTVL.

The chain couples TRBV11-3 to TRBJ2-1, with D possibly being TRBD1 (7 bases). This CDR3 has 15 amino acids. The V end was cut by 1 base, the J end by 4 bases, with 11 bases between. Germline V lookup: CDR1 SGHNT, CDR2 YENEEA. CDR3 loop: CASSLGQGGYNEQFF. CDR3 DNA: TGTGCCAGCAGCTTAGGACAGGGAGGTTACAATGAGCAGTTCTTC.

This rearrangement joins TRBV6-4 to TRBJ1-5; D is unresolved. The V end lost 8 bases, the J end lost 7 bases, and 15 bases lay between the germline ends. The CDR3 is 13 residues long. Germline loops: CDR1 MRHNA, CDR2 SNTAGT. In nucleotides, the CDR3 is TGTGCCAGCGACCCAGACAATACCCAGCCCCAGCATTTT. This sequence encodes CASDPDNTQPQHF.